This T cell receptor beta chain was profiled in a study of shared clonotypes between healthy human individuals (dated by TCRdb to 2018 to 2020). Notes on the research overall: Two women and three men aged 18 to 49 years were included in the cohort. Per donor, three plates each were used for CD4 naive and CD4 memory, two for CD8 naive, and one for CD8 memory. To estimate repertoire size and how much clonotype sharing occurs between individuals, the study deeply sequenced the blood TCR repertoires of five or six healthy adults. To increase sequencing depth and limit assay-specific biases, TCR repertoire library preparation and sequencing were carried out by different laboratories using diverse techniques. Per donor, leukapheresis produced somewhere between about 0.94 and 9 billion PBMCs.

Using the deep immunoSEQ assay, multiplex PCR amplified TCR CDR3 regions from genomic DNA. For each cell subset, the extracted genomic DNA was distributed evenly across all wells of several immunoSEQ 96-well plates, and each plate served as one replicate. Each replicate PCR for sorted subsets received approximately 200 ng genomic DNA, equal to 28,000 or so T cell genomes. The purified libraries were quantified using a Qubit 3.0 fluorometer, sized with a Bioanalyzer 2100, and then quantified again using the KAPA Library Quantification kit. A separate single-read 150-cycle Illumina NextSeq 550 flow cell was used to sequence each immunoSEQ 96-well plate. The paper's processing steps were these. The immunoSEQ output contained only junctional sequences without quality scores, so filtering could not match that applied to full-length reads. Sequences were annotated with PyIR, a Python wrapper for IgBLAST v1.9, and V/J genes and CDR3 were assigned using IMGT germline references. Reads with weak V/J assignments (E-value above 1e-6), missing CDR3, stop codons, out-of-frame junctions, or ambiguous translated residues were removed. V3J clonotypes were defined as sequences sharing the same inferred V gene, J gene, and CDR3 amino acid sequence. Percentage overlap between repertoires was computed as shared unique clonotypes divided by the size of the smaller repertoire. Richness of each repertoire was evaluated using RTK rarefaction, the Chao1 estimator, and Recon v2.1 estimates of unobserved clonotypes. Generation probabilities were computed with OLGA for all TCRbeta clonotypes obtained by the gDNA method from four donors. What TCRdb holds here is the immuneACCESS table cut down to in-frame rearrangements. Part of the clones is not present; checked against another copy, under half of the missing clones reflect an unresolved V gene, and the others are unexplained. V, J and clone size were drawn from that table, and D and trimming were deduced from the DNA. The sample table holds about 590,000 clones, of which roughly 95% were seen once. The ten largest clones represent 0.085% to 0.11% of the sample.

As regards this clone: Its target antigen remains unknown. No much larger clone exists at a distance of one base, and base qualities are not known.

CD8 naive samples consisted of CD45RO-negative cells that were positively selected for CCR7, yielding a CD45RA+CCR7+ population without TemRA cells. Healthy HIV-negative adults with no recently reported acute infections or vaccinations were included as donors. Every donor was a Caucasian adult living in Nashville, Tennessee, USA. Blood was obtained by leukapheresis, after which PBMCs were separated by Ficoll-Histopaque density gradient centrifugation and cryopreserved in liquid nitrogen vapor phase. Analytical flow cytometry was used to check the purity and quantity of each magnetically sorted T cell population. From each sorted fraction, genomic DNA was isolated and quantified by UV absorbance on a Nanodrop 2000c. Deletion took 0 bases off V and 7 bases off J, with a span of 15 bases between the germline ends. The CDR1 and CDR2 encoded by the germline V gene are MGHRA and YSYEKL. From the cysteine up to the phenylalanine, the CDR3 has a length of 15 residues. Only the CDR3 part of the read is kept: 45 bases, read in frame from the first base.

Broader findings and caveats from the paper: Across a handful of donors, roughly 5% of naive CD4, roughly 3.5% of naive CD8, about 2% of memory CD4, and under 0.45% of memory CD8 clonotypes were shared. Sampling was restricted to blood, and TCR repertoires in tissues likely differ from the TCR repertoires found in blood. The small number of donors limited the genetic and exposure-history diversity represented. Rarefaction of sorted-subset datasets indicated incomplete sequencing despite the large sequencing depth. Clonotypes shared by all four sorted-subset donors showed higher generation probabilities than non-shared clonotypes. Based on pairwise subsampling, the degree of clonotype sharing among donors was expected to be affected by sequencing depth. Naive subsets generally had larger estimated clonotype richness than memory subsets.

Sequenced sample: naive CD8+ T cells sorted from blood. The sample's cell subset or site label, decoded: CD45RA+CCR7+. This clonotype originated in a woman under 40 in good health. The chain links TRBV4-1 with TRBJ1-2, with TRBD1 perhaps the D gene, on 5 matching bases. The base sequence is TGCGCCAGCAGCCAAGATCGTGGCAGGGTCCTTGGCTACACCTTC. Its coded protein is CASSQDRGRVLGYTF.